This T cell receptor beta chain emerged from a study of blood T cells in healthy people across ages (dated by TCRdb to 2013 to 2016). In the study overall: In model experiments, template switching captured roughly one uniquely barcoded TCR beta cDNA molecule for every two T cells. For two donors (one aged 18 to 30 and one aged 80 or older), the study analyzed two additional independent replicas of 1 million unique cDNA reads from the same blood draw. To track age-related changes in TCR beta repertoire diversity, the study relied on deep sequencing normalized with unique cDNA molecular identifiers. The donors were split into four age groups: young (average about 16 years), middle-aged (39), aged (roughly 65) and long-lived (more than 80). General study outcomes and caveats: As age increased, observed TCR beta diversity per million T cells dropped in a roughly linear way, and a significant reduction was already evident by age approximately 40. The percentage of naive T cells measured by flow cytometry correlated strongly with observed TCR beta diversity. Because donor CMV infection status was unknown, age-related changes in expanded clonotypes were potentially confounded. Because profiling used bulk unsorted PBMCs, naive and antigen-experienced compartments could not be compared conclusively. Estimates of total diversity based on one million sequenced T cells were regarded as lower bounds and as underestimates. Compared with the aged group, the long-lived group had more naive CD4+ T cells, fewer expanded clones and increased TCR diversity, suggesting age selection.

Libraries were made using 5' RACE. Data came from an Illumina HiSeq 2500. The second PCR ran for about 6 to 12 cycles and used a J-beta primer mix along with a sample-barcoded 5' primer. A template-switch 5' adaptor carrying 12 random nucleotides introduced a unique molecular identifier onto each TCR beta cDNA molecule. Each sample yielded at least 3 million CDR3-containing paired-end reads. First-strand cDNA was synthesized from all RNA with the Mint cDNA synthesis kit, primed by a TRBC-specific oligonucleotide. Following uracil-DNA glycosylase treatment, all cDNA underwent a first 18-cycle PCR with the universal primers M1SS and BC2_uni_R. Turning to the authors' computational methods: For normalization, 1 million high-quality reads, each with a distinct molecular identifier, were randomly selected from each sample. Reads with shared molecular identifiers were discarded instead of being binned into consensus sequences. MiTCR, with a Q25 quality threshold and the strictest error-elimination algorithm, was used for CDR3 identification, clonotype clustering and error correction. A nonparametric unseen species model with Euler transformation was used to estimate a lower bound on total TCR beta diversity. The public reads were reprocessed in TCRdb via fastp at Q25 and MiXCR, keeping in-frame beta chains. Rows merge per CDR3 protein into single entries with the most common DNA and genes. TCRdb, rather than the study authors, made the V and J calls. A total of more than 900,000 distinct CDR3 sequences appear in this sample, roughly 28% of them only once. The leading ten clones occupy 10% to 13% of the sample.

The CDR3 has 14 amino acids, counting the end cysteine and phenylalanine. CDR3 DNA only is kept here, 42 bases in frame from base 1. CDR1 and CDR2 were assigned from the germline V gene (reference sequence) as LGHDT and YNNKEL. At the junction V is shortened by 2 bases and J by 12 bases, with 17 bases in between. Systemically healthy Caucasian individuals from Russia, approximately 39 in total and aged roughly 6 to 95 years, were included as donors. Roughly 10 milliliters of peripheral blood were collected from each donor into EDTA-treated Vacutainer tubes. Ficoll-Paque density-gradient centrifugation was used to isolate PBMCs, with at least 6.5 million obtained per sample. Total RNA was extracted from PBMCs with Trizol reagent, with at least 5 micrograms obtained per sample. For every donor, flow cytometry on a PBMC aliquot measured the percentage of naive CD45RAhigh/CD27high T cells. This clonotype was detected only a few times. Its antigen target is currently unknown. Base qualities are not at hand, and no much larger clone is one base apart.

This sample was shared with a second study, whose subject was T cells of mothers and their children. The second source states: Nine systemically healthy Caucasian individuals, comprising three mothers and their six children, were included as donors. cDNA synthesis used all of the extracted RNA, with approximately 1.4 ug of RNA in each 15 ul reaction. In the second PCR, the M1S primer added sample barcodes and 2-4 random nucleotides. Over 9.5 million TCR beta CDR3 reads were obtained for each mother, and some 3 million reads were obtained for each child. Thymic selection similarly shapes TCR recombination output in related and unrelated pairs, with minor effect from inherited differences. Normalized repertoire overlap in related mother-child pairs was always slightly higher than in unrelated mother-child pairs, but the difference was never significant. No persistent microchimeric T cell clones were found, with a detection sensitivity of approximately 95 clones per million clonotypes. Deep NGS was used in the study to compare the TCR beta repertoires of mothers and children and to look for features that separate related mother-child pairs from unrelated individuals. Mothers averaged around 43 +/- 4 years of age and children averaged around 10 +/- 4 years. After adapters were ligated using NEBNext reagents, the libraries underwent 100+100 nt paired-end sequencing on an Illumina HiSeq 2000. To prevent cross-contamination, the mother and child libraries were prepared a month apart and were sequenced in separate runs. For each donor, between roughly 450,000 and 2,200,000 distinct TCR beta clonotypes were identified. Naive TCR beta clonotypes were estimated from low-frequency clonotypes matched to each donor's FACS-determined naive share, without sorting.

Sequencing was performed on blood. The chain is assembled from TRBV3-1 and TRBJ2-1; no D gene is confidently identified. This TCR derives from a woman in her thirties or forties in good health. The CDR3 reads as follows: CASSQPPEVPRQFF. The nucleotides read TGTGCCAGCAGCCAACCTCCTGAGGTACCTAGGCAGTTCTTC.